This entry concerns a single T cell receptor beta chain. This clonotype has at least ten counts. Its antigen is not yet known. It has no much larger one-base neighbor in the sample; base qualities were not kept. This sample stems from a study of T-cell reconstitution after alpha-beta-depleted transplantation in children (dated by TCRdb to 2016 to 2017). Study-level background: The study quantitatively tracked T-cell immune reconstitution after TCRalphabeta/CD19-depleted allogeneic hematopoietic cell transplantation in children using TCR repertoire profiling. Results the study describes overall, beyond this receptor: Apparently early alphabetaT-cell count recovery about two months after transplant reportedly relied on only several hundred rapidly expanded clones derived from non-depleted graft cells. The high TCRbeta diversity at day 60 in some patients was ascribed to recipient T cells and intrathymic progenitors that had survived conditioning. Over subsequent months, a decline in hyperexpanded clone frequencies was noted, and after one year, T-cell counts and TCRbeta diversity were mostly ascribed to newly produced T cells.

Receptor amplification or capture employed PCR. This sample was sequenced with an Illumina HiSeq 2500. TCR libraries were prepared with molecular barcoding, using unique molecular identifiers to normalize TCRbeta repertoire quantification. TCRdb reran the public reads through fastp at Q25 and MiXCR, keeping productive beta chains. Every CDR3 protein is listed once, alongside the most common genes and DNA of its rows. This sample is represented by 700,000 or so distinct CDR3 sequences; roughly 13% of them were singletons. The ten largest clones capture 0.79% of the sample. The treatment or condition label here, explained by the study, means: allogeneic hematopoietic cell transplantation with graft depleted of TCRalphabeta T cells and CD19 B cells. The children who served as transplant recipients had been given grafts of TCRalphabeta/CD19-depleted allogeneic hematopoietic cells. The junction shows trimming of 4 bases on V and 1 base on J, plus 18 bases between the germline ends. Looking up the germline V gene yields CDR1 SQVTM and CDR2 ANQGSEA. The CDR3 has 16 amino acids, counting the end cysteine and phenylalanine. Of the read, only the CDR3 DNA is kept; its 48 bases are in frame from base 1.

The rearrangement joined TRBV29-1 to TRBJ2-3, with the D call tentatively TRBD1 or TRBD2, each fitting 6 bases. The receptor was isolated from a girl aged 2 to 10 with congenital amegakaryocytic thrombocytopenia, due to receive a stem cell transplant. Sequences were derived from PBMCs, sampled before TCRalphabeta/CD19-depleted stem cell transplant. In nucleotide form, the sequence is TGCAGCGTTGTTAGGGGGGTGGGGGTCGGCACAGATACGCAGTATTTT. The encoded protein is CSVVRGVGVGTDTQYF.